This TCR beta chain is drawn from a study of T cell responses to AZD1222 COVID-19 vaccine. A word on this clone: As yet, its antigen is unknown.

Method: immunoSEQ multiplex PCR; TCRdb's copy keeps in-frame clones and lacks some. The sample lists 90,000 to 150,000 clones, 70% to 90% occurring once. The CDR3 has 14 residues. CDR1 SEHNR and CDR2 FQNEAQ come from the germline V gene (reference sequence). Trimming stripped 2 bases from V and 8 bases from J, with 13 bases between. Study-wide findings and caveats: After two AZD1222 doses, spike-specific TCR breadth and depth rose versus day 0.

The clonotype originates from an adult in good health. The sample was peripheral blood, taken on day 0 of AZD1222 vaccination. The gene calls are TRBV7-9 and TRBJ2-1; D may correspond to TRBD1 or TRBD2 (5 bases each). The CDR3: CASSLLARGDEQFF. In nucleotides, the CDR3 is TGTGCCAGCAGCTTACTGGCTAGAGGGGATGAGCAGTTCTTC.